Below are 26 T cell receptor beta chains sequenced from a single sample in a study of control samples from healthy donors and cancer patients. Libraries were prepared by immunoSEQ multiplex PCR; TCRdb keeps only in-frame clonotypes and omits some of them. Among approximately 150,000 clones listed, around 90% were seen once. The sequencing input was blood. Receptors originate from a man younger than 35 in good health.

The V and J genes are TRBV7-8 and TRBJ2-1; 7 positions agree with TRBD1. Germline V gives CDR1 SGHVS, CDR2 FQNEAQ. V lost 4 bases and J lost 5; bases outside the gene matches: 8. The CDR3 is 15 amino acids. The CDR3 nucleotides read TGTGCCAGCAGCTGGATCCGGGACAGCAACAATGAGCAGTTCTTC. This gives the protein CASSWIRDSNNEQFF. The full variable domain, its missing parts supplied by reference TRBV7-8 and TRBJ2-1, is GAGVSQSPRYKVAKRGQDVALRCDPISGHVSLFWYQQALGQGPEFLTYFQNEAQLDKSGLPSDRFFAERPEGSVSTLKIQRTQQEDSAVYLCASSWIRDSNNEQFFGPGTRLTVL.

The V and J genes are TRBV28 and TRBJ2-2; 7 bases are a match to TRBD2. The CDR3 has 16 residues. Germline lookup yields CDR1 MDHEN and CDR2 SYDVKM. Trimming removed 7 bases from V and 0 bases from J; junction bases left unmatched: 8. CDR3 residues: CASMRENVANTGELFF. The CDR3 region has the DNA TGTGCCAGCATGCGGGAGAACGTCGCGAACACCGGGGAGCTGTTTTTT.

The chain has TRBV7-2 and TRBJ2-1; D is uncertain. The CDR3 is 15 residues long. Germline loops: CDR1 SGHTA, CDR2 FQGNSA. Trimming pared 2 bases from V and 6 bases from J, leaving 14 bases between. CDR3 in DNA: TGTGCCAGCAGCTTAAATCAAGACCCCGCCAATGAGCAGTTCTTC. This encodes CASSLNQDPANEQFF.

Concerning this clone itself: This specimen includes other DNA sequences encoding the same CDR3. V usage is TRBV7-9 and J usage is TRBJ2-5, with TRBD1 matching over 10 bases. The CDR3 has 14 residues. With 5 bases clipped from V and 2 bases from J, the junction kept 2 bases outside the gene matches. CDR1 is SEHNR, CDR2 FQNEAQ, per germline (reference sequence). CDR3 region: CASSLGQGQETQYF. CDR3 bases: TGTGCCAGCAGCCTGGGACAGGGGCAAGAGACCCAGTACTTC.

As DNA, the CDR3 is TGTGCCAGCACCCGGACTGACACTTACGAGCAGTACTTC. This codes for CASTRTDTYEQYF. The chain has TRBV12-3 or TRBV12-4 and TRBJ2-7, with D possibly being TRBD2 (5 bases). Trimming removed 7 bases at V and 4 bases at J, with 14 bases between. The CDR3 consists of 13 residues.

This sequence joins TRBV30 and TRBJ2-4; perhaps TRBD1 as D (6 bases). The CDR3 covers 12 residues. Germline V gives CDR1 GTSNPN, CDR2 SVGIG (reference sequence). Trimming removed 5 bases at V and 7 bases at J, with 12 bases between. In DNA, the CDR3 is TGTGCCTGGGCGGTGGGGGCGAACATTCAGTACTTC. It encodes CAWAVGANIQYF.

V usage is TRBV19 and J usage is TRBJ2-1; no clear D gene. V lost 3 bases, J lost 5 bases, and 8 bases lay in between. Germline V gene sequence: CDR1 LNHDA, CDR2 SQIVND (reference sequence). The CDR3 runs 13 residues. The CDR3 nucleotides read TGTGCCAGTAGTATTTCCCAAGACAATGAGCAGTTCTTC. Amino acid sequence: CASSISQDNEQFF.

The rearrangement joins TRBV28 to TRBJ2-7, with 7 nucleotides matching TRBD1. Germline CDR1 reads MDHEN; CDR2 reads SYDVKM. CDR3 length equals 14 residues. Germline trimming cut 3 bases from V and 3 bases from J; bases unmatched to any gene: 5. CDR3 bases: TGTGCCAGCAGTTTCGTCGACAGGGACTACGAGCAGTACTTC. Translating gives CASSFVDRDYEQYF.

V usage is TRBV5-3 and J usage is TRBJ1-2; 7 nucleotides line up with TRBD1. TRBV5-3 is an ORF; its function is uncertain. With 0 bases clipped from V and 0 bases from J, the junction kept 8 bases outside the gene matches. The CDR3 is made up of 17 amino acids. Here the CDR3 reads CARSLAGGQATNYGYTF. Written as DNA, the CDR3 is TGTGCCAGAAGCTTGGCTGGTGGACAGGCCACTAACTATGGCTACACCTTC.

The CDR3 DNA follows: TGTGCCAGCAGATGGGACAGGGAAGACTACACCTTC. Encoded protein: CASRWDREDYTF. The chain is built from TRBV6-5 and TRBJ1-2, with 9 bases fitting TRBD1. This CDR3 comprises 12 residues. Germline V gene data show CDR1 as MNHEY and CDR2 as SVGAGI. The V and J ends lost 6 bases and 10 bases, in that order; junction bases with no gene match: 6.

This chain's CDR3 is CAGSQGYYTGELFF. The CDR3 coding sequence is TGTGCCGGGAGTCAGGGATATTACACCGGGGAGCTGTTTTTT. The V call is TRBV2, the J call TRBJ2-2, with D perhaps being TRBD1 or TRBD2 (5 bases each). Trimming removed 11 bases from V and 3 bases from J, with 16 bases in between. CDR1 is SNHLY, CDR2 FYNNEI, per germline. CDR3 length: 14 residues.

The chain couples TRBV7-3 to TRBJ2-1; 8 positions match TRBD2. V lost 5 bases and J lost 6; bases outside the gene matches: 9. The CDR3 runs 15 residues. CDR1 and CDR2 (germline): SGHTA, FQGTGA. Written as DNA, the CDR3 is TGTGCCAGCAGCGTCGGGGGGGCCTTCCCCAATGAGCAGTTCTTC. Translating it yields CASSVGGAFPNEQFF.

The chain recombines TRBV25-1 with TRBJ1-1; TRBD1 might be the D (6 bases). Germline values: CDR1 MGHDK, CDR2 SYGVNS. Trimming left V 4 bases short and J 4 bases short, with 13 bases between. This CDR3 has 14 amino acids. In nucleotides, the CDR3 is TGTGCCAGCAGTGCCTCAAGGGGGGCCACTGAAGCTTTCTTT. It codes for CASSASRGATEAFF.

The chain carries TRBV2 and TRBJ2-3, with TRBD2 matching over 8 bases. The CDR3 has 13 residues. V lost 6 bases, J lost 5 bases, and 4 bases stayed unmatched. In germline, CDR1 is SNHLY, CDR2 FYNNEI. This chain's CDR3 is CASRRGALDTQYF. The CDR3 DNA is TGTGCCAGCAGGCGGGGGGCGCTAGATACGCAGTATTTT.

This clone was observed a handful of times. The chain links TRBV9 to TRBJ1-5; TRBD1 matches at 7 bases. CDR1 is SGDLS and CDR2 is YYNGEE in the germline V gene. V was clipped by 8 bases and J by 0 bases; unmatched bases: 2. The CDR3 length is 13 residues. CDR3 in DNA: TGTGCCAGTGGGGACAGTAGCAATCAGCCCCAGCATTTT. Amino acid sequence: CASGDSSNQPQHF.

The genes are TRBV27 and TRBJ2-3; D is possibly TRBD1 (6 bases). The CDR3 runs to 15 residues. The germline V and J ends were trimmed by 2 bases and 2 bases, with 11 bases remaining between them. Germline V gene data show CDR1 as MNHEY and CDR2 as SMNVEV (reference sequence). In DNA form, the CDR3 reads TGTGCCAGCAGTTTACTTGGGGGCACCACAGATACGCAGTATTTT. Translated: CASSLLGGTTDTQYF.

The rearrangement uses TRBV21-1 and TRBJ2-3; no DNA check was done on the table's D call, TRBD2. TRBV21-1 corresponds to a pseudogene. The CDR3 is 16 residues long. DNA of the CDR3: TGTGCCAGCGGTCGTTTAGCGGGGGGAGGTACAGATACGCAGTATTTT. Translated: CASGRLAGGGTDTQYF.

The gene calls are TRBV18 and TRBJ1-1; TRBD1 aligns across 9 bases. There are 15 residues in the CDR3. V shed 5 bases and J 3 bases; nucleotides not matched to a gene: 7. The germline CDR1 and CDR2 sequences are KGHSH and LQKENI. CDR3: CASSTGGFMDTEAFF. The CDR3, as DNA: TGTGCCAGCTCAACAGGGGGCTTTATGGACACTGAAGCTTTCTTT.

V and J are TRBV6-2 or TRBV6-3 and TRBJ2-7; TRBD2 aligns across 13 bases. After removal of 4 bases from V and 3 bases from J, the junction contained 6 bases not matched to a gene. Germline CDR1 MNHEY, CDR2 SVGEGT. The CDR3 spans 16 residues. In DNA, the CDR3 is TGTGCCAGCAGTTCGCTAGGACTAGCGGGGGACTACGAGCAGTACTTC. It yields the protein CASSSLGLAGDYEQYF.

The chain carries TRBV18 and TRBJ2-7; 7 bases map to TRBD1. CDR1 KGHSH and CDR2 LQKENI come from the germline V gene. This CDR3 has 14 amino acids. J was trimmed by 3 bases and V by 6 bases; bases with no gene match: 8. The CDR3 sequence is CASSPGTVIYEQYF. CDR3 in DNA: TGTGCCAGCTCGCCCGGGACAGTCATCTACGAGCAGTACTTC.

Worth noting for this clone: Other DNA variants within this sample encode the same CDR3. The J gene is TRBJ1-6, the V gene TRBV9; no clear D. The CDR3 consists of 13 residues. V lost 0 bases to trimming and J lost 7 bases, with 5 bases between them. The germline CDR1 and CDR2 sequences are SGDLS and YYNGEE. The CDR3 is CASSVVDNSPLHF. For the CDR3, the DNA is TGTGCCAGCAGCGTAGTGGACAATTCACCCCTCCACTTT. The variable domain in full, with the rest retrieved from reference TRBV9 and TRBJ1-6, is DSGVTQTPKHLITATGQRVTLRCSPRSGDLSVYWYQQSLDQGLQFLIQYYNGEERAKGNILERFSAQQFPDLHSELNLSSLELGDSALYFCASSVVDNSPLHFGNGTRLTVT.

This chain joins TRBV11-3 and TRBJ2-1; 15 nucleotides align to TRBD2. The CDR3 is 18 amino acids. V was clipped by 5 bases and J by 4 bases; unmatched bases: 9. Germline-derived CDR1 and CDR2 are SGHNT and YENEEA. DNA of the CDR3: TGTGCCAGCAGCCCGGGACTAGCGGGGGGCCCTCTTTACAATGAGCAGTTCTTC. The encoded protein is CASSPGLAGGPLYNEQFF. Using reference TRBV11-3 and TRBJ2-1 for the parts outside the CDR3, the full variable domain is EAGVVQSPRYKIIEKKQPVAFWCNPISGHNTLYWYLQNLGQGPELLIRYENEEAVDDSQLPKDRFSAERLKGVDSTLKIQPAELGDSAVYLCASSPGLAGGPLYNEQFFGPGTRLTVL.

The chain recombines TRBV30 with TRBJ2-5, with a tentative D call TRBD2 (7 bases). The germline V gene has CDR1 GTSNPN and CDR2 SVGIG (reference sequence). V gave up 0 bases and J gave up 4 bases, with 18 bases separating them. CDR3 length equals 16 residues. CDR3 in amino acids: CAWSVIRGGAGETQYF. CDR3 nucleotide sequence: TGTGCCTGGAGTGTCATTCGTGGGGGGGCAGGAGAGACCCAGTACTTC.

V usage is TRBV4-2 and J usage is TRBJ1-1; D ambiguous. The CDR3 is made up of 13 amino acids. Germline CDR1 reads LGHNA; CDR2 reads YNFKEQ. The V gene lost 4 bases and the J gene lost 1 base, with 7 bases spanning the gap. CDR3 coding DNA: TGTGCCAGCAGCCTAACCCCGAACACTGAAGCTTTCTTT. Its translation is CASSLTPNTEAFF.

The chain joins TRBV4-2 to TRBJ1-5; unclear D gene. The CDR3 spans 13 residues. Germline CDR1 LGHNA, CDR2 YNFKEQ. V shed 4 bases and J shed 5 bases, with 9 bases lying between them. The CDR3 reads CASSPGRDQPQHF. The CDR3 DNA follows: TGTGCCAGCAGCCCCGGGCGGGATCAGCCCCAGCATTTT.

This chain uses TRBV7-9 with TRBJ1-3; TRBD1 matches at 10 bases. The ends lost 2 bases at V and 5 bases at J; junction bases unmatched: 9. Germline CDR1 SEHNR, CDR2 FQNEAQ (reference sequence). The CDR3 loop spans 17 amino acids. CDR3 sequence reads: CASSLPWDRGARNTIYF. CDR3 bases: TGTGCCAGCAGCTTACCCTGGGACAGGGGTGCACGAAACACCATATATTTT.